Below are 11 T cell receptor beta chains sequenced from a single sample in a study of T cells in localized non-small cell lung cancer. Method: immunoSEQ multiplex PCR; TCRdb's copy keeps in-frame clones and lacks some. In the table there are some 1,100 clones, 20% to 25% of which are singletons. Specimen: normal lung tissue next to the tumor, collected before any cancer treatment. The source is a male donor at least 60 years old with stage III lung adenocarcinoma.

This clone was detected a few times. The CDR3 region has the DNA TGTGCCAGTATCCAGCGTGAGGAATGGAACACTGAAGCTTTCTTT. Translated: CASIQREEWNTEAFF. The rearrangement uses TRBV19 and TRBJ1-1; D remains ambiguous. Per germline, CDR1 LNHDA and CDR2 SQIVND (reference sequence). Trimming shortened V by 7 bases and J by 1 base, and 16 bases separated the two germline ends. The CDR3 is made up of 15 amino acids.

This sequence joins TRBV5-1 and TRBJ2-3; perhaps TRBD2 as D (7 bases). There are 16 residues in the CDR3. Trimming stripped 0 bases from V and 2 bases from J, with 13 bases between. The germline gives CDR1 SGHRS, CDR2 YFSETQ. CDR3 loop: CASSLAEGGDTDTQYF. As DNA, the CDR3 is TGCGCCAGCAGCTTGGCCGAAGGGGGGGACACAGATACGCAGTATTTT.

The V call is TRBV6-8, the J call TRBJ1-4, with no clear D. Germline V gene data show CDR1 as MNHGY and CDR2 as SAAAGT. There are 15 residues in the CDR3. V was shortened by 10 bases and J by 8 bases, with 23 bases between the two germline ends. For the CDR3, the DNA is TGTGCCATCAGCGAAGGAACGGGAGCGTCGGAAAAACTGTTTTTT. Protein product: CAISEGTGASEKLFF.

The chain joins TRBV5-1 to TRBJ1-2, with TRBD1 matching 8 bases. J gave up 1 base and V 3 bases, and 8 bases lay outside the gene matches. The V gene's germline CDR1 is SGHRS and CDR2 YFSETQ. The CDR3 extends over 16 amino acids. This CDR3 reads CASSSQTGAFNYGYTF. For the CDR3, the DNA is TGCGCCAGCAGCTCGCAGACAGGGGCATTTAACTATGGCTACACCTTC. The whole variable domain, remainder taken from reference TRBV5-1 and TRBJ1-2, is KAGVTQTPRYLIKTRGQQVTLSCSPISGHRSVSWYQQTPGQGLQFLFEYFSETQRNKGNFPGRFSGRQFSNSRSEMNVSTLELGDSALYLCASSSQTGAFNYGYTFGSGTRLTVV.

In this sample, this clone turned up a few times. The chain links TRBV6-8 to TRBJ2-3, with 11 positions matching TRBD2. The CDR3 covers 15 residues. The junction had 3 bases not matched to a gene; V was cut back by 7 bases and J by 0 bases. Germline loops: CDR1 MNHGY, CDR2 SAAAGT. CDR3 bases: TGTGCCAGCACGCGACTAGCGGGGAGCACAGATACGCAGTATTTT. Amino acid sequence: CASTRLAGSTDTQYF.

V is TRBV11-3 and J is TRBJ2-1; 12 nucleotides align to TRBD2. V dropped 5 bases and J dropped 4; count of bases not matched to a gene: 6. The CDR3 length is 16 residues. CDR1 is SGHNT and CDR2 is YENEEA in the germline V gene. CDR3 coding DNA: TGTGCCAGCAGCGCTGCTAGCGGGGGGGCGTACAATGAGCAGTTCTTC. Residues: CASSAASGGAYNEQFF. Full variable domain (rest looked up from reference TRBV11-3 and TRBJ2-1): EAGVVQSPRYKIIEKKQPVAFWCNPISGHNTLYWYLQNLGQGPELLIRYENEEAVDDSQLPKDRFSAERLKGVDSTLKIQPAELGDSAVYLCASSAASGGAYNEQFFGPGTRLTVL.

Within the sample, this clone is medium-sized. The rearrangement links TRBV9 to TRBJ1-2, with a tentative D call TRBD1 (6 bases). CDR1 SGDLS and CDR2 YYNGEE come from the germline V gene. V dropped 2 bases and J dropped 7 bases, with 18 bases sitting between them. CDR3 length equals 15 residues. In nucleotides, the CDR3 is TGTGCCAGCAGCGTCAACAGGGACCCGGAGGGTGGCTACACCTTC. Encoded protein: CASSVNRDPEGGYTF.

This clone is termed large (0.1 to 1%). V and J are TRBV6-8 and TRBJ1-5; no firm D call. The length of the CDR3 is 14 residues. Trimming took 6 bases from V and 5 from J, leaving 14 bases between them. Germline assignment: CDR1 MNHGY and CDR2 SAAAGT. CDR3 region: CASSPWVRYQPQHF. CDR3 coding DNA: TGTGCCAGCAGCCCCTGGGTCCGTTATCAGCCCCAGCATTTT.

This chain links TRBV5-1 with TRBJ2-1, with 10 bases identical to TRBD1. The CDR3 spans 15 residues. CDR1 is SGHRS and CDR2 is YFSETQ in the germline V gene. V was pared by 5 bases and J by 5 bases, with 7 bases of the junction left unmatched. CDR3 residues: CASRVGGQGNNEQFF. The CDR3 bases are TGCGCCAGCAGGGTCGGGGGACAGGGGAACAATGAGCAGTTCTTC.

This clone was counted a few times. V and J are TRBV28 and TRBJ1-1, with 8 bases aligning to TRBD1. CDR1 and CDR2 from the germline V gene are MDHEN and SYDVKM. V was clipped by 7 bases and J by 10 bases; unmatched bases: 11. The CDR3 is made up of 13 amino acids. The CDR3 here is CASIPGAGTGAFF. For the CDR3, the DNA is TGTGCCAGCATCCCGGGGGCCGGGACAGGAGCTTTCTTT.

This clone has only a few counts. V is TRBV11-3 and J is TRBJ1-2; no reliable D call. The CDR3 sequence is 18 residues long. Deletions cut 5 bases from V and 0 bases from J, with 22 bases between. Germline loops: CDR1 SGHNT, CDR2 YENEEA. CDR3 DNA sequence: TGTGCCAGCAGCCGCGGGAGTCTAGGAATTAGGGCTAACTATGGCTACACCTTC. This sequence encodes CASSRGSLGIRANYGYTF.